The T cell receptor beta chain under discussion was sequenced for a study of control samples from healthy donors and cancer patients. Germline lookup yields CDR1 PRHDT and CDR2 FYEKMQ (reference sequence). The CDR3 has 12 amino acids. V gave up 5 bases and J gave up 5 bases, with 9 bases separating them. The protocol was immunoSEQ multiplex PCR, while the TCRdb copy is restricted to in-frame clones and leaves out a portion. The profile shows 150,000 or so clones, around 92% of them singletons. The chain recombines TRBV13 with TRBJ1-1; D is perhaps TRBD1 (5 bases). The receptor was derived from a woman aged 50 to 65 in good health. The material sequenced was blood. CDR3 DNA sequence: TGTGCCAGCAGCGAGACAGTTACTGAAGCTTTCTTT. Translated: CASSETVTEAFF.